This T cell receptor beta chain was documented in a study of blood T cells in healthy people across ages. This clonotype was counted between two and nine times. Combining a sample-barcoded 5' primer with a J-beta primer mix, a second PCR ran for roughly 6 to 12 cycles. MiXCR was run by TCRdb on the 5' RACE reads, yielding one entry per CDR3 protein. The sample contains roughly 500,000 distinct CDR3 sequences, roughly a quarter of which appear only once. Trimming left V 2 bases short and J 8 bases short, with 12 bases between. The germline gives CDR1 DFQATT, CDR2 SNEGSKA (reference sequence). This CDR3 is built from 12 residues.

This receptor was obtained from a woman in her seventies in good health. The V call is TRBV20-1, the J call TRBJ1-2; possible D gene TRBD1, 6 bases. The source material was blood. CDR3: CSARRAGAGYTF. In nucleotides, the CDR3 is TGCAGTGCTAGAAGGGCAGGGGCGGGCTACACCTTC.